The entry below gives a single T cell receptor (beta chain) sequence along with its context. Study processing details: Nucleated cell number was recorded as an estimate derived from reference gene primer amplification. The data were produced by immunoSEQ multiplex PCR, yet TCRdb's version contains in-frame clones alone and is incomplete. D and trimming come from the DNA, and the V and J calls and clone size come from that table. Of over 110,000 clones listed, 88% were seen once; the top ten hold roughly 28%. The entry originates in a study of blood T cell repertoires in COVID-19. Study in general: Samples representing acute and convalescent COVID-19 were sourced from the United States, Italy and Spain. Sample material is recorded as cDNA or gDNA derived from T cells, B-cell-depleted T cells, or PBMCs.

Per germline, CDR1 SGHTA and CDR2 FQGNSA. The CDR3 is 16 amino acids. V gave up 1 base and J gave up 2 bases, with 11 bases separating them. V and J are TRBV7-2 and TRBJ2-2, with D perhaps TRBD2 (7 bases). The TCR originated in a human donor in a cohort sampled during active COVID-19. The sequencing input was peripheral blood. The CDR3 loop is CASSLGGGFNTGELFF. CDR3 nucleotides: TGTGCCAGCAGCTTAGGCGGGGGCTTCAACACCGGGGAGCTGTTTTTT.